This T cell receptor (beta chain) was found in a study of blood T cells in healthy people across ages. On this clonotype itself: Its antigen is currently unknown.

The people who gave samples were healthy Caucasians from Russia, aged about 6 to 95. The germline V gene has CDR1 LGHDT and CDR2 YNNKEL (reference sequence). The CDR3 contains 13 residues. V gave up 4 bases and J gave up 6 bases; unmatched junction bases: 6. Combining a sample-barcoded 5' primer with a J-beta primer mix, a second PCR ran for 7 to 11 cycles. In TCRdb, the 5' RACE reads were re-called with MiXCR into one record per CDR3 protein. In the table there are more than 800,000 distinct CDR3 sequences, over 35% of which are singletons. Study results and caveats: CMV status of donors was not determined, possibly confounding expanded clonotype changes.

This receptor was obtained from a woman aged 60-75 years in good health. V usage is TRBV3-1 and J usage is TRBJ2-7; 7 positions agree with TRBD1. The sample taken for sequencing was blood. CDR3 sequence (DNA): TGTGCCAGCAGCCGCAGACAGGGATCCGAGCAGTACTTC. It codes for CASSRRQGSEQYF.